The rows below give T cell receptor beta chains drawn from one sample of a study of tumor-infiltrating lymphocytes in primary liver carcinoma. TCRdb re-analysed the multiplex PCR reads in MiXCR, keeping a single row per CDR3 protein. The profile shows over 100,000 distinct CDR3 sequences, around 70% of them singletons. Sequencing used tumor-adjacent normal liver tissue. The receptor set was obtained from a woman aged 55-69 years with primary liver carcinoma and hepatitis B virus infection. Both conserved end residues are part of each CDR3. The D gene is left open where the match is weak. Expanded clones are given a class, and other clones once, few, many or no size at all.

>TRBJ1-1|.|TRBV6-1|.
TGTGCTAACAGTAGCGGACCGGGCACTGAAGCTTTCTTT
CANSSGPGTEAFF
>TRBJ2-6|TRBD1|TRBV2|few
TGTGCCAGCAGCCCTAGACCGGGACAGAGGAGCTCTGGGGCCAACGTCCTGACTTTC
CASSPRPGQRSSGANVLTF
>TRBJ2-2|TRBD2|TRBV11-2|.
TGTGCCAGCAGCTCCGGACTAGATCATGACGCCGGGGAGCTGTTTTTT
CASSSGLDHDAGELFF
>TRBJ2-2|TRBD2|TRBV29-1|.
TGCAGCGTTGATGAGACTAGCGCCACCGGGGAGCTGTTTTTT
CSVDETSATGELFF
>TRBJ2-7|TRBD1|TRBV5-1|few
TGCGCCAGCAGCTCACAGGGGTCCTGCGAGCAGTACTTC
CASSSQGSCEQYF
>TRBJ2-3|.|TRBV6-1|.
TGTACCAGCAGTGTTTCAGGGGACGGAAGGACGCAGTATTTT
CTSSVSGDGRTQYF
>TRBJ2-6|.|TRBV25-1|.
TGTGCCAGCAGTGAATTGGGGCAGAGCTCTGGGGCCAACATCCTGACTTTC
CASSELGQSSGANILTF
>TRBJ2-5|TRBD2|TRBV7-9|many
TGTGCCAGCAGCCCACCGGGACTAGCGGGGCAAGAGACCCAGTACTTC
CASSPPGLAGQETQYF
>TRBJ2-1|TRBD2|TRBV18|.
TGTGCCAGCTCACCACCGGTGACTAGCGGGATTCATGAGCAGTTCTTC
CASSPPVTSGIHEQFF
>TRBJ2-7|.|TRBV6-5|.
TGTGCCAGCAGTTACTCAACGGCGCATTTATCCTACGAGCAGTACTTC
CASSYSTAHLSYEQYF
>TRBJ2-2|TRBD2|TRBV11-3|.
TGTGCCAGCAGCTCTACCCCCGGGACTAGTGGGAAAAGTGTTCCCGGGGAGCTTTTTTTT
CASSSTPGTSGKSVPGELFF
>TRBJ2-1|.|TRBV5-1|.
TGCGCCAGCAGCGGCATTATAGTGGGAGTAGACAATGAGCAGTTCTTC
CASSGIIVGVDNEQFF
>TRBJ1-5|.|TRBV11-3|.
TGTGCCAGCAGCTTCAAGACTAGCACTGATACGCAGCATTTT
CASSFKTSTDTQHF
>TRBJ2-2|.|TRBV29-1|.
TGCAGCGTTGAACCCGGAGGCAGGATAGGACTCACTCCTCAAAACCCGAACATCGGGGAGCTGTTTTTT
CSVEPGGRIGLTPQNPNIGELFF
>TRBJ2-7|.|TRBV5-1|many
TGCGCCAGCAGCTTGGTGGGAGGCTCATACGAGCAGTACTTC
CASSLVGGSYEQYF
>TRBJ2-1|TRBD2|TRBV4-2|medium-sized
TGTGCCAGCAGCCAAGCCAAGGGACTAGCGGCCAATGAGCAGTTCTTC
CASSQAKGLAANEQFF
>TRBJ2-6|.|TRBV5-4|.
TGTGTCAGCAGCTTACGGAGTTCTGGGGCCAACGTCCTGACTTTC
CVSSLRSSGANVLTF
>TRBJ2-1|.|TRBV6-6|.
TGTGCTAGCGGTTTCGGGACAGTTGCCGACTACAATGAGCAGTTCTTC
CASGFGTVADYNEQFF
>TRBJ2-7|TRBD2|TRBV11-2|.
TGTATCAGCAGCGCCATTTCCCGACTAGCGGGAGGGCAGCAACCCTACGAGCAGTACTTC
CISSAISRLAGGQQPYEQYF
>TRBJ2-1|.|TRBV6-1|.
TGTGGCAGCAGAGGGGACTGGCGGGGCAATGAACAGTTCTTC
CGSRGDWRGNEQFF
>TRBJ2-7|.|TRBV28|.
TGTGCCAGCAGTTTCCCCCCGGATAGCCCTTCTGCGCGTTACTACGAGCAGTACTTC
CASSFPPDSPSARYYEQYF
>TRBJ2-7|TRBD2|TRBV5-5|.
TGTGCCAGCAACCTAGCGGGAGGTTCCTACGAGCAGTATTTC
CASNLAGGSYEQYF
>TRBJ2-7|.|TRBV11-2|.
TGTGACAGCAGCCCCCCAGAGGGCAGAGTGGGGAACTACGAGCAATACTTC
CDSSPPEGRVGNYEQYF
>TRBJ1-1|TRBD1|TRBV2|.
TGTGCCAGCAGGCGAGGGACAGGGATGGGTGAAGCTTTCTTT
CASRRGTGMGEAFF
>TRBJ1-1|.|TRBV11-2|medium-sized
TGTGCCAGCAGCACCCAGGGGAACACTGAAGCTTTCTTT
CASSTQGNTEAFF
>TRBJ2-1|TRBD2|TRBV5-4|once
TGTGCCAACAGCTCAGGGACTAGCGACCAGCAGTTCTTC
CANSSGTSDQQFF
>TRBJ2-5|.|TRBV10-3|once
TGTGCCATCAGTGAACCCAGGAGGGAGCAAGAGACCCAGTACTTC
CAISEPRREQETQYF
>TRBJ1-2|.|TRBV18|.
TGTGCCAGCTCACCCTCCCGCAGTAACTATGGCTACACCTTC
CASSPSRSNYGYTF
>TRBJ2-1|TRBD2|TRBV14|.
TGTGCCAGCAGCCTTACAAGAAACCGGGACTACCCTGAGCAGTTATTC
CASSLTRNRDYPEQLF
>TRBJ1-6|.|TRBV6-2/TRBV6-3|.
TGTGCCAGCAGCACTGGGTCCGGTAATTCACCCCTCCACTTT
CASSTGSGNSPLHF